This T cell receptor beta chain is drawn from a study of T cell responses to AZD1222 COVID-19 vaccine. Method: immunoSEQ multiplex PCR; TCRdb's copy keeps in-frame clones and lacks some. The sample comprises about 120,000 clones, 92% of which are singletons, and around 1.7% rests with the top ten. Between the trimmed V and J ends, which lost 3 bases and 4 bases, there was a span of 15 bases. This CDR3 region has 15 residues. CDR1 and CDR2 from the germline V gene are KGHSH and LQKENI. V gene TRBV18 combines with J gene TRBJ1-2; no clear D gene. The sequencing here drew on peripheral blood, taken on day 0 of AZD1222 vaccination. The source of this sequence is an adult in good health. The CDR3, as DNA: TGTGCCAGCTCACCGGCTACAGCGCCGAGCTATGGCTACACCTTC. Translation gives CASSPATAPSYGYTF.